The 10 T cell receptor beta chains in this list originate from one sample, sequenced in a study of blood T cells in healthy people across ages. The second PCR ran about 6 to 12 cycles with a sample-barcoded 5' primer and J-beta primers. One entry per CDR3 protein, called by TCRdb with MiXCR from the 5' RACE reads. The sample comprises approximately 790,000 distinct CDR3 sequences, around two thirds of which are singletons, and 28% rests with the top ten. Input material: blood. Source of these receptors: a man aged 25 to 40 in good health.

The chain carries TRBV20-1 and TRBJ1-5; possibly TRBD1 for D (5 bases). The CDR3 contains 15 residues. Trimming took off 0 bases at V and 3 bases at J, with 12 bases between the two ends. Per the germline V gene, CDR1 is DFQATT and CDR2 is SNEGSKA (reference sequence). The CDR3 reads CSARDSRQNNQPQHF. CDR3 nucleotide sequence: TGCAGTGCTAGAGATTCGCGACAGAACAATCAGCCCCAGCATTTT.

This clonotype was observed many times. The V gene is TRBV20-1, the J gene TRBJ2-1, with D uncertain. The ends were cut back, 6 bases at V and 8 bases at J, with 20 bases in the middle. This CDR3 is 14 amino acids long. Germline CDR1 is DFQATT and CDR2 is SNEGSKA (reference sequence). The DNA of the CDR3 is TGCAGTGCGAAAAGATTTAGGATTGACGATGAGCAGTTCTTC. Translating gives CSAKRFRIDDEQFF.

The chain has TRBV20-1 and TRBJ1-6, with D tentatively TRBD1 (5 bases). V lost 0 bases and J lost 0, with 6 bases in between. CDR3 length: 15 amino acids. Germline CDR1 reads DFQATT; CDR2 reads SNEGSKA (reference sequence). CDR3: CSAREGASYNSPLHF. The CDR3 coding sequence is TGCAGTGCTAGAGAAGGGGCCTCCTATAATTCACCCCTCCACTTT.

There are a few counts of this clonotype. The chain's CDR3 is CSARGQPEGTDTQYF. The CDR3 DNA follows: TGCAGTGCTAGAGGACAGCCAGAAGGCACAGATACGCAGTATTTT. V usage is TRBV20-1 and J usage is TRBJ2-3; perhaps TRBD1 as D (5 bases). Germline CDR1 is DFQATT and CDR2 is SNEGSKA (reference sequence). V lost 1 base to trimming and J lost 1 base, with 12 bases between them. The CDR3 runs 15 residues.

The CDR3 spells CASRPRQSSTDTQYF. CDR3 nucleotide sequence: TGTGCCAGCAGACCCCGACAGTCTAGCACAGATACGCAGTATTTT. This rearrangement joins TRBV7-2 to TRBJ2-3; D perhaps matches TRBD1 (5 bases). From germline, CDR1 is SGHTA and CDR2 FQGNSA. The V end lost 6 bases, the J end lost 0 bases, and 13 bases lay between the germline ends. The CDR3 has 15 amino acids.

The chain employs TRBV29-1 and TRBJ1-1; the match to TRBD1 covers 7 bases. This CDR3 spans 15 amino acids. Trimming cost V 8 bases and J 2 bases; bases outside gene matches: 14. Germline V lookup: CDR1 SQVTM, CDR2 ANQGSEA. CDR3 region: CSPVGAGGPNTEAFF. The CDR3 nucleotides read TGCAGCCCTGTAGGGGCAGGGGGGCCAAACACTGAAGCTTTCTTT. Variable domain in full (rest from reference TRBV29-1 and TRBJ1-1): SAVISQKPSRDICQRGTSLTIQCQVDSQVTMMFWYRQQPGQSLTLIATANQGSEATYESGFVIDKFPISRPNLTFSTLTVSNMSPEDSSIYLCSPVGAGGPNTEAFFGQGTRLTVV.

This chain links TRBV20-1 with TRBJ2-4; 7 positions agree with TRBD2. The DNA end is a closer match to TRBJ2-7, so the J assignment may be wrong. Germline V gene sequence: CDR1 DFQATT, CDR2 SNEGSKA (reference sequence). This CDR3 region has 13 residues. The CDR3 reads CSAGHRTRYEQYF. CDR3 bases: TGCAGTGCTGGCCACAGGACTAGGTACGAGCAGTACTTC.

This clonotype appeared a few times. The CDR3 DNA reads TGTGCCAGCAGTTTTGGGGCAGGGAACACCGGGGAGCTGTTTTTT. Protein: CASSFGAGNTGELFF. The chain recombines TRBV12-3 or TRBV12-4 with TRBJ2-2; a possible D gene is TRBD1 (5 bases). V was clipped by 3 bases and J by 1 base, with 9 bases between them. CDR3 length: 15 amino acids.

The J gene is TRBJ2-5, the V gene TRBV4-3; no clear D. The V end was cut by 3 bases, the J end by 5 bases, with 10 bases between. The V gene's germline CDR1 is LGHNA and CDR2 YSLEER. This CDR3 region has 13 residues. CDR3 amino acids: CASSQENSETQYF. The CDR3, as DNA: TGCGCCAGCAGCCAGGAAAACTCCGAGACCCAGTACTTC.

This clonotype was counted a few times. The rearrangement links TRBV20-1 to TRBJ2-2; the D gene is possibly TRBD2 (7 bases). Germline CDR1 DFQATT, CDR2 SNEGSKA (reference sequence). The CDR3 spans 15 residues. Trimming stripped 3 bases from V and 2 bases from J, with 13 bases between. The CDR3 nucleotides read TGCAGTGCTAGTTCGGCGGGGGCCAACACCGGGGAGCTGTTTTTT. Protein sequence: CSASSAGANTGELFF.